Listed below are T cell receptor beta chains from one sample, sequenced in a study of T cell responses to AZD1222 COVID-19 vaccine. TCRdb's table, derived via immunoSEQ multiplex PCR, lists solely in-frame clones and lacks some. The sample has some 87,000 clones, about 90% seen once. The material was peripheral blood, obtained on day 0 of MenACWY control vaccination. The receptors were gathered from an adult in good health. The CDR3 runs from the conserved cysteine through the conserved F or W. D genes are given only for firm matches. A clone size is listed for some rows: how often the clone was seen (once, few, many), or a class if it is expanded.

J gene: TRBJ1-1; V gene: TRBV27; clone size: .; D gene: .; CDR3 protein: CASSSGGIGTEAFF; CDR3 DNA: TGTGCCAGCTCCTCCGGCGGGATCGGAACTGAAGCTTTCTTT
J gene: TRBJ2-1; V gene: TRBV5-1; clone size: .; D gene: TRBD2; CDR3 protein: CASSFSSGGYNEQFF; CDR3 DNA: TGCGCCAGCAGCTTCTCTAGCGGGGGGTACAATGAGCAGTTCTTC
J gene: TRBJ1-2; V gene: TRBV7-8; clone size: .; D gene: TRBD1; CDR3 protein: CASSLGQGASGYTF; CDR3 DNA: TGTGCCAGCAGCCTAGGACAGGGGGCTTCTGGCTACACCTTC
J gene: TRBJ2-7; V gene: TRBV11-2; clone size: .; D gene: .; CDR3 protein: CASSLGLDSRIYEQYF; CDR3 DNA: TGTGCCAGCAGCCTCGGGCTGGACTCGCGGATCTACGAGCAGTACTTC
J gene: TRBJ1-3; V gene: TRBV7-2; clone size: .; D gene: .; CDR3 protein: CASSLSPGSGNTIYF; CDR3 DNA: TGTGCCAGCAGCTTATCGCCGGGCTCTGGAAACACCATATATTTT
J gene: TRBJ2-5; V gene: TRBV29-1; clone size: .; D gene: TRBD2; CDR3 protein: CSVAVAGGQETQYF; CDR3 DNA: TGCAGCGTTGCAGTAGCGGGAGGCCAAGAGACCCAGTACTTC
J gene: TRBJ2-5; V gene: TRBV6-5; clone size: .; D gene: .; CDR3 protein: CASSYSGGTQYF; CDR3 DNA: TGTGCCAGCAGTTACTCCGGTGGGACCCAGTACTTC
J gene: TRBJ1-1; V gene: TRBV30; clone size: .; D gene: .; CDR3 protein: CAWMGSGGLNTEAFF; CDR3 DNA: TGTGCCTGGATGGGGTCGGGGGGCTTGAACACTGAAGCTTTCTTT
J gene: TRBJ1-4; V gene: TRBV5-1; clone size: .; D gene: .; CDR3 protein: CASSLRSRKLNEKLFF; CDR3 DNA: TGCGCCAGCAGCTTGAGATCCAGGAAGCTTAATGAAAAACTGTTTTTT
J gene: TRBJ1-5; V gene: TRBV19; clone size: .; D gene: .; CDR3 protein: CASSSPGTTSNQPQHF; CDR3 DNA: TGTGCCAGTAGTTCGCCCGGGACAACTAGCAATCAGCCCCAGCATTTT
J gene: TRBJ1-6; V gene: TRBV27; clone size: once; D gene: .; CDR3 protein: CASSLRDSPLHF; CDR3 DNA: TGTGCCAGCAGTTTGAGGGATTCACCCCTCCACTTT
J gene: TRBJ2-7; V gene: TRBV5-1; clone size: .; D gene: .; CDR3 protein: CASQGPYEQYF; CDR3 DNA: TGCGCCAGCCAAGGTCCGTACGAGCAGTACTTC
J gene: TRBJ1-4; V gene: TRBV6-2/TRBV6-3; clone size: .; D gene: .; CDR3 protein: CASSYRTASTNEKLFF; CDR3 DNA: TGTGCCAGCAGTTACCGGACAGCGTCAACTAATGAAAAACTGTTTTTT
J gene: TRBJ1-3; V gene: TRBV5-6; clone size: .; D gene: TRBD1; CDR3 protein: CASSTGQGRNTIYF; CDR3 DNA: TGTGCCAGCAGCACGGGACAGGGGAGAAACACCATATATTTT
J gene: TRBJ2-2; V gene: TRBV6-5; clone size: .; D gene: .; CDR3 protein: CASSYSPSLNTGELFF; CDR3 DNA: TGTGCCAGCAGTTACTCGCCCAGTCTAAACACCGGGGAGCTGTTTTTT